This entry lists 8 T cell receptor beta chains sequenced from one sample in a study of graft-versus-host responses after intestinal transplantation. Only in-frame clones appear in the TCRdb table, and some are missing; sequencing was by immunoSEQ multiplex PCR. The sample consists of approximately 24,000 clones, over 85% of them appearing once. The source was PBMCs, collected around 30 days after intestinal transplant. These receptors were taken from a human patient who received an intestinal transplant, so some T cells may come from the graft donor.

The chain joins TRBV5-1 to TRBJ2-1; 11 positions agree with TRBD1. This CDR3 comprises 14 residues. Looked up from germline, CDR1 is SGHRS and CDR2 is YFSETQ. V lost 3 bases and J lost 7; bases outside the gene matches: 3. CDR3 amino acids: CASSYGTGGNEQFF. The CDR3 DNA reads TGCGCCAGCAGCTACGGGACAGGGGGTAATGAGCAGTTCTTC.

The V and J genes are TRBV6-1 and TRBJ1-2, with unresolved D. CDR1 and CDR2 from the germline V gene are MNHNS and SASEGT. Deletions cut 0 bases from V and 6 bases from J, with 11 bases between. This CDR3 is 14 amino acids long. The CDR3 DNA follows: TGTGCCAGCAGTGAAGCTGGTCTCGACCATGGCTACACCTTC. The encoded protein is CASSEAGLDHGYTF.

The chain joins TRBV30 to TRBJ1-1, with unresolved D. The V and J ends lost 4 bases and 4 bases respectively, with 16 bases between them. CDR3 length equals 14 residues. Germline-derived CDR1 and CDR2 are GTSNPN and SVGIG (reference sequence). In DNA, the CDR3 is TGTGCCTGGACTCCCTACCGGGATGGCACTGAAGCTTTCTTT. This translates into CAWTPYRDGTEAFF.

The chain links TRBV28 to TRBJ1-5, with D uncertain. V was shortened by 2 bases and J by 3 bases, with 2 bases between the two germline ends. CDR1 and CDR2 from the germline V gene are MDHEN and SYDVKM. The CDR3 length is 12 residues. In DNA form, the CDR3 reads TGTGCCAGCAGTTTAGACAATCAGCCCCAGCATTTT. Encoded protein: CASSLDNQPQHF.

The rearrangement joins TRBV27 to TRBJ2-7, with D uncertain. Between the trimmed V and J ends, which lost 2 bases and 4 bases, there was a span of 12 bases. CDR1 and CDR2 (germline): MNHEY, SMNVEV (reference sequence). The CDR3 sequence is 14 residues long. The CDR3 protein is CASSLAPGAYEQYF. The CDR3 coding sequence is TGTGCCAGCAGTTTAGCTCCAGGTGCATACGAGCAGTACTTC.

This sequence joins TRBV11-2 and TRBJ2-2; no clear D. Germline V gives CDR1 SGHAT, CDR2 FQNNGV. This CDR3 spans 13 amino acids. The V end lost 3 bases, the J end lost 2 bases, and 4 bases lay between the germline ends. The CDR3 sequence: CASSFSNTGELFF. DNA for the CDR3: TGTGCCAGCAGCTTCAGTAACACCGGGGAGCTGTTTTTT.

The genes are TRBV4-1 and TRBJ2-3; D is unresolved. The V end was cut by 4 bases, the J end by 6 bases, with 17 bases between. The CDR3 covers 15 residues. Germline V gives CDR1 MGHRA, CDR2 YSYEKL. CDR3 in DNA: TGCGCCAGCAGCCTCTATATTAACCCTGCGGATACGCAGTATTTT. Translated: CASSLYINPADTQYF.

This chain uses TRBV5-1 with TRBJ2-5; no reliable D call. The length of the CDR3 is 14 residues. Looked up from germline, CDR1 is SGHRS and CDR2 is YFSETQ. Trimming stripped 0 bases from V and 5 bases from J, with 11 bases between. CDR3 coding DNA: TGCGCCAGCAGCTTGGGAGGCCTGTGGGAGACCCAGTACTTC. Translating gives CASSLGGLWETQYF. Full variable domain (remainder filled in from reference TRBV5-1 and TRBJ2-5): KAGVTQTPRYLIKTRGQQVTLSCSPISGHRSVSWYQQTPGQGLQFLFEYFSETQRNKGNFPGRFSGRQFSNSRSEMNVSTLELGDSALYLCASSLGGLWETQYFGPGTRLLVL.